This entry concerns a single TCR beta chain. The data derive from a study of T cells in Graves' hyperthyroidism and ophthalmopathy. For the diagnoses, clinical symptoms, serum thyroxine and TRAb, thyroid ultrasound and orbital computed tomography were used. From 9 to 10 ml of fresh peripheral blood, PBMCs were isolated. CDR1 and CDR2 from the germline V gene are LNHNV and YYDKDF (reference sequence). CDR3 length: 13 amino acids. The trim removed 5 bases at V and 7 bases at J, leaving 4 bases unmatched. Amplification of TCR beta CDR3 regions used RNA as the template. The HTBI primer set was used in a first-round RT-PCR of the TCR CDR3. Each CDR3 protein is one row after TCRdb ran MiXCR on the multiplex PCR reads. The data contain over 500,000 distinct CDR3 sequences, roughly 18% of them singletons.

The V and J genes are TRBV15 and TRBJ2-2, with 7 bases lining up with TRBD2. Sample: blood. This receptor was obtained from a woman aged 18-29 years with Graves' ophthalmopathy. CDR3 sequence (DNA): TGTGCCACCAGCCGCGGGAGTTACGGGGAGCTGTTTTTT. Protein sequence: CATSRGSYGELFF.